Below are 27 T cell receptor beta chains sequenced from a single sample in a study of blood T cell repertoires in COVID-19 (dated by TCRdb to between 2020 and 2021). Libraries were prepared through the immunoSEQ multiplex PCR assay. This immuneACCESS table, as held by TCRdb, lists in-frame sequences with V and J called but not all clones. Of the missing ones, under half trace to an unresolved V gene in checked studies; the others have no known cause. The sample has tens of thousands of clones on record, about four fifths of them singletons. 3.2% of the sample goes to the ten largest clones. Sequenced material: peripheral blood. The receptors originated from a man aged 40-49 years with acute or convalescent COVID-19.

The rearrangement joins TRBV14 to TRBJ1-2, with D possibly TRBD1 on 5 matching bases. Germline V gives CDR1 SGHDN, CDR2 FVKESK. V dropped 2 bases and J dropped 6 bases, with 10 bases sitting between them. The CDR3 contains 13 residues. In DNA, the CDR3 is TGTGCCAGCAGCCAACGACAGACAGATGGCTACACCTTC. Its protein product is CASSQRQTDGYTF.

This rearrangement joins TRBV7-9 to TRBJ2-7; TRBD2 might be the D (6 bases). The CDR3 has 13 residues. V dropped 11 bases and J dropped 3 bases, with 17 bases sitting between them. Germline V gene data show CDR1 as SEHNR and CDR2 as FQNEAQ (reference sequence). CDR3 sequence (DNA): TGTGCCGCGGGGAGACAAACGAACTACGAGCAGTACTTC. It is translated as CAAGRQTNYEQYF.

This clone showed up just a few times. The chain joins TRBV6-5 to TRBJ1-2; D possibly corresponds to TRBD1 (6 bases). The CDR3 is made up of 13 amino acids. Germline CDR1 and CDR2: MNHEY and SVGAGI. Trimming cost V 5 bases and J 2 bases, with 9 bases left between them. The CDR3 DNA sequence: TGTGCCAGCAGTAGGACAGAAAACTATGGCTACACCTTC. Amino acid sequence: CASSRTENYGYTF.

The V call is TRBV19, the J call TRBJ1-5; 12 bases fit TRBD1. This CDR3 has 16 residues. The junction had 9 bases not matched to a gene; V was cut back by 5 bases and J by 7 bases. The germline gives CDR1 LNHDA, CDR2 SQIVND (reference sequence). The CDR3: CASSFVGQGARQPQHF. CDR3 nucleotides: TGTGCCAGTAGTTTTGTGGGACAGGGGGCTAGGCAGCCCCAGCATTTT.

The chain couples TRBV7-8 to TRBJ2-7, with D possibly matching TRBD1 (6 bases). The V gene lost 5 bases and the J gene lost 3 bases, with 11 bases spanning the gap. Germline V gene sequence: CDR1 SGHVS, CDR2 FQNEAQ. The CDR3 has 13 amino acids. CDR3 in amino acids: CASSQVRGYEQYF. In DNA, the CDR3 is TGTGCCAGCAGCCAAGTCAGGGGCTACGAGCAGTACTTC.

The chain uses TRBV6-5 and TRBJ2-7; D is unresolved. V lost 2 bases to trimming and J lost 3 bases, with 8 bases between them. Per germline, CDR1 MNHEY and CDR2 SVGAGI. The CDR3 has 13 amino acids. The CDR3 sequence: CASSYGGSYEQYF. In DNA form, the CDR3 reads TGTGCCAGCAGTTACGGCGGCAGCTACGAGCAGTACTTC.

The V and J genes are TRBV7-8 and TRBJ2-3, with TRBD2 matching 12 bases. The J segment lost 1 base and the V segment lost 5 bases, leaving 7 bases of the junction unmatched. This CDR3 comprises 17 residues. Germline CDR1 reads SGHVS; CDR2 reads FQNEAQ. The CDR3 bases are TGTGCCAGCAGCAGGCGACTAGCGGGGGTAGGCACAGATACGCAGTATTTT. Residues: CASSRRLAGVGTDTQYF.

This rearrangement joins TRBV19 to TRBJ2-3, with TRBD2 identical over 12 bases. The CDR3 is 17 residues long. Losses at the gene ends were 4 bases for V and 2 bases for J; bases not matched to a gene: 7. Germline CDR1 LNHDA, CDR2 SQIVND (reference sequence). The CDR3 sequence is CASSKRTSGDLTDTQYF. In DNA form, the CDR3 reads TGTGCCAGTAGTAAGAGGACTAGCGGGGACCTCACAGATACGCAGTATTTT.

There are a few counts of this clone. V and J are TRBV30 and TRBJ1-1; D is ambiguous. V gave up 2 bases and J gave up 3 bases, with 10 bases separating them. CDR1 GTSNPN and CDR2 SVGIG come from the germline V gene (reference sequence). CDR3 length: 13 amino acids. The CDR3 sequence: CAWSPISDTEAFF. CDR3 sequence (DNA): TGTGCCTGGAGTCCCATTTCGGACACTGAAGCTTTCTTT.

The chain couples TRBV30 to TRBJ1-6; D is possibly TRBD1 (5 bases). The CDR3 consists of 16 residues. Per germline, CDR1 GTSNPN and CDR2 SVGIG (reference sequence). Trimming took off 0 bases at V and 6 bases at J, with 15 bases between the two ends. The CDR3: CAWSVFSGLLNSPLHF. DNA of the CDR3: TGTGCCTGGAGTGTATTTTCAGGGTTACTTAATTCACCCCTCCACTTT.

This chain connects TRBV12-3 or TRBV12-4 to TRBJ1-1; perhaps TRBD1 as D (5 bases). The CDR3 extends over 12 amino acids. Trimming pared 3 bases from V and 3 bases from J, leaving 5 bases between. CDR3 loop: CASSFRDTEAFF. The DNA for the CDR3 is TGTGCCAGCAGTTTCAGGGACACTGAAGCTTTCTTT.

The chain has TRBV4-3 and TRBJ1-5, with 8 bases identical to TRBD1. The germline V gene encodes CDR1 LGHNA and CDR2 YSLEER. The CDR3 length is 16 residues. V was clipped by 3 bases and J by 4 bases; unmatched bases: 8. DNA for the CDR3: TGCGCCAGCAGCCACGCAGGGGGCAGGGGAAATCAGCCCCAGCATTTT. It yields the protein CASSHAGGRGNQPQHF.

The chain combines TRBV18 with TRBJ2-1; 10 bases line up with TRBD1. Trimming cost V 1 base and J 7 bases; bases outside gene matches: 13. This CDR3 contains 18 residues. Germline V gene sequence: CDR1 KGHSH, CDR2 LQKENI. In DNA form, the CDR3 reads TGTGCCAGCTCACCACGGCCTCCGGGACAGGGGAGGAAAAATGAGCAGTTCTTC. It codes for CASSPRPPGQGRKNEQFF.

The chain combines TRBV18 with TRBJ2-1; 10 nucleotides match TRBD2. The V and J ends lost 6 bases and 4 bases, in that order; junction bases with no gene match: 9. Germline V CDR1 and CDR2: KGHSH, LQKENI. This CDR3 contains 16 residues. The CDR3 DNA reads as TGTGCCAGCTCCGGAGTAGCGGGAGGAGAGTACAATGAGCAGTTCTTC. As protein: CASSGVAGGEYNEQFF. Combining the CDR3 with reference TRBV18 and TRBJ2-1 gives the whole variable domain NAGVMQNPRHLVRRRGQEARLRCSPMKGHSHVYWYRQLPEEGLKFMVYLQKENIIDESGMPKERFSAEFPKEGPSILRIQQVVRGDSAAYFCASSGVAGGEYNEQFFGPGTRLTVL.

The sample holds one count of this clone. V is TRBV4-3 and J is TRBJ2-3; TRBD2 might be the D (6 bases). The CDR3 loop spans 15 amino acids. Germline assignment: CDR1 LGHNA and CDR2 YSLEER. V gave up 5 bases and J gave up 2 bases, with 14 bases separating them. CDR3 sequence: CASSGGALNTDTQYF. CDR3 DNA: TGCGCCAGCAGCGGCGGGGCCTTAAACACAGATACGCAGTATTTT.

This sequence joins TRBV12-3 or TRBV12-4 and TRBJ2-5; no firm D call. V was pared by 4 bases and J by 5 bases, with 5 bases between. The CDR3 has 11 residues. The CDR3 sequence: CASSSQETQYF. The CDR3, as DNA: TGTGCCAGCAGTTCCCAGGAGACCCAGTACTTC.

The CDR3 protein is CASSGGLAGVGYEQYF. The DNA for the CDR3 is TGCGCCAGCAGTGGGGGACTAGCGGGAGTAGGGTACGAGCAGTACTTC. The chain uses TRBV10-1 and TRBJ2-7, with 14 bases fitting TRBD2. This CDR3 is built from 16 residues. Trimming at V came to 4 bases and at J to 4 bases, leaving 6 bases not matched to a gene. Germline lookup yields CDR1 WNHNN and CDR2 SYGVQD (reference sequence).

Only a few counts were recorded for this clone. The chain recombines TRBV12-5 with TRBJ2-7, with D possibly matching TRBD1 (6 bases). Trimming pared 6 bases from V and 0 bases from J, leaving 18 bases between. Germline V gene lookup returns CDR1 LGHNT and CDR2 FRNRAP. The CDR3 totals 16 residues. CDR3 nucleotide sequence: TGTGCTAGTGGAGCTACGGACAGCCCCTACTCCTACGAGCAGTACTTC. It translates to CASGATDSPYSYEQYF. Full variable domain (rest looked up from reference TRBV12-5 and TRBJ2-7): DARVTQTPRHKVTEMGQEVTMRCQPILGHNTVFWYRQTMMQGLELLAYFRNRAPLDDSGMPKDRFSAEMPDATLATLKIQPSEPRDSAVYFCASGATDSPYSYEQYFGPGTRLTVT.

The chain carries TRBV5-6 and TRBJ2-3; D possibly corresponds to TRBD2 (5 bases). From germline, CDR1 is SGHDT and CDR2 YYEEEE. CDR3 length equals 15 residues. Trimming shortened V by 2 bases and J by 2 bases, and 12 bases separated the two germline ends. In DNA form, the CDR3 reads TGTGCCAGCAGCTTCTCGGGGTCCTTCACAGATACGCAGTATTTT. Protein sequence: CASSFSGSFTDTQYF.

The chain couples TRBV2 to TRBJ2-7; 9 bases align to TRBD2. The CDR3 runs 14 residues. V lost 8 bases to trimming and J lost 5 bases; unmatched junction nucleotides: 10. In germline, CDR1 is SNHLY, CDR2 FYNNEI. The CDR3 DNA reads as TGTGCCAGCCAAGAGGCTAGCGGGACCGACGAGCAGTACTTC. Translation gives CASQEASGTDEQYF.

CDR3 sequence reads: CASQLAGGVNNEQFF. CDR3 DNA: TGTGCCAGCCAGCTAGCGGGGGGGGTTAATAATGAGCAGTTCTTC. V and J are TRBV27 and TRBJ2-1; 12 bases are shared with TRBD2. CDR1 is MNHEY and CDR2 is SMNVEV in the germline V gene (reference sequence). The CDR3 length is 15 residues. After removal of 8 bases from V and 7 bases from J, the junction contained 9 bases not matched to a gene.

V usage is TRBV6-2 or TRBV6-3 and J usage is TRBJ1-5, with 8 bases matching TRBD1. Germline V lookup: CDR1 MNHEY, CDR2 SVGEGT. There are 15 residues in the CDR3. J lost 7 bases, V lost 4 bases, and 9 bases had no gene match. The CDR3 region has the DNA TGTGCCAGCAGTTCCTTAACAGGGGGGGGACAGCCCCAGCATTTT. Its translation is CASSSLTGGGQPQHF.

V and J are TRBV11-3 and TRBJ1-6; no reliable D call. The CDR3 contains 14 residues. Trimming left V 2 bases short and J 7 bases short, with 9 bases between. CDR1 SGHNT and CDR2 YENEEA come from the germline V gene. As DNA, the CDR3 is TGTGCCAGCAGCTTATCGGGAGACAATTCACCCCTCCACTTT. Protein sequence: CASSLSGDNSPLHF.

This chain connects TRBV27 to TRBJ2-7; D ambiguous. Trimming cost V 2 bases and J 2 bases, with 10 bases left between them. This CDR3 is built from 14 residues. Germline assignment: CDR1 MNHEY and CDR2 SMNVEV (reference sequence). The CDR3 spells CASSLVQAAYEQYF. The CDR3 nucleotides read TGTGCCAGCAGTTTAGTTCAGGCAGCCTACGAGCAGTACTTC.

This clone was counted only a few times. The V call is TRBV5-5, the J call TRBJ1-5, with D possibly being TRBD1 (5 bases). Looked up from germline, CDR1 is SGHKS and CDR2 is YYEKEE (reference sequence). V was clipped by 4 bases and J by 1 base, with 12 bases between them. The CDR3 covers 15 residues. The CDR3 loop is CASSLQGYSNQPQHF. The DNA for the CDR3 is TGTGCCAGCAGCCTTCAGGGATACAGCAATCAGCCCCAGCATTTT.

This chain links TRBV7-2 with TRBJ1-5, with a possible D match to TRBD1 (5 bases). Germline CDR1 is SGHTA and CDR2 is FQGNSA. V lost 5 bases and J lost 7, with 12 bases in between. CDR3 size: 13 residues. CDR3: CASSAPGGQPQHF. CDR3 coding DNA: TGTGCCAGCAGCGCGCCCGGGGGGCAGCCCCAGCATTTT.

The chain employs TRBV30 and TRBJ1-4; 8 bases align to TRBD1. Germline CDR1 GTSNPN, CDR2 SVGIG (reference sequence). This CDR3 region has 17 residues. After removal of 2 bases from V and 5 bases from J, the junction contained 13 bases not matched to a gene. CDR3 nucleotide sequence: TGTGCCTGGAGTCCGGGAGACAGGGGCATCGAGAATGAAAAACTGTTTTTT. Translated, it gives CAWSPGDRGIENEKLFF.